Shown below are 32 T cell receptor beta chains from a single sample sequenced in a study of blood T cells in healthy people across ages. A second PCR of 7 to 11 cycles used a sample-barcoded 5' primer and a J-beta primer mix. Each CDR3 protein is one row after TCRdb ran MiXCR on the 5' RACE reads. The sample lists 700,000 to 850,000 distinct CDR3 sequences; about 48% were seen once. The sequenced sample was blood. These receptors originate from a man aged 80 or over in good health.

Concerning this clonotype itself: The junction departs from the called germline gene at one end, perhaps through a read error. The chain employs TRBV6-6 and TRBJ1-5; 7 bases line up with TRBD1. CDR3 length: 17 residues. The germline gives CDR1 MNHNY, CDR2 SVGAGI (reference sequence). The CDR3 nucleotides are TGTGTCAGCAGTTACTCGGGACAGACAGGGACCAATCAGCCCCAGCATTTT. Residues: CVSSYSGQTGTNQPQHF.

This clonotype has just a few counts. This chain uses TRBV10-3 with TRBJ2-7; D gene ambiguous. Germline lookup yields CDR1 ENHRY and CDR2 SYGVKD. Trimming took off 1 base at V and 3 bases at J, with 4 bases between the two ends. The CDR3 consists of 12 residues. Written as DNA, the CDR3 is TGTGCCATCAGTGAGTTTGTCTACGAGCAGTACTTC. The encoded protein is CAISEFVYEQYF.

The rearrangement links TRBV29-1 to TRBJ1-6; TRBD1 matches 10 bases. The CDR3 contains 14 residues. Germline V gene sequence: CDR1 SQVTM, CDR2 ANQGSEA. Unmatched junction bases numbered 5, after V lost 4 bases and J lost 8 bases. Written as DNA, the CDR3 is TGCAGCGTTGTCAGGACAGGGGGGGATTCACCCCTCCACTTT. Translating it yields CSVVRTGGDSPLHF.

This chain links TRBV29-1 with TRBJ1-2, with 7 positions matching TRBD1. In germline, CDR1 is SQVTM, CDR2 ANQGSEA. The length of the CDR3 is 13 residues. The trim removed 4 bases at V and 4 bases at J, leaving 6 bases unmatched. The CDR3 sequence is CSVGVGGVYGYTF. The CDR3 DNA is TGCAGCGTTGGGGTAGGGGGCGTCTATGGCTACACCTTC.

The chain employs TRBV7-9 and TRBJ1-2, with D unclear. In germline, CDR1 is SEHNR, CDR2 FQNEAQ (reference sequence). This CDR3 region has 13 residues. V gave up 4 bases and J gave up 2 bases, with 8 bases separating them. This chain's CDR3 is CASSWDENYGYTF. CDR3 sequence (DNA): TGTGCCAGCAGCTGGGATGAGAACTATGGCTACACCTTC.

The chain has TRBV2 and TRBJ2-4; D gene unclear. Trimming took off 2 bases at V and 2 bases at J, with 7 bases between the two ends. This CDR3 has 14 residues. Germline V gene data show CDR1 as SNHLY and CDR2 as FYNNEI. As DNA, the CDR3 is TGTGCCAGCAGTGAAACGGATTCCAAAAACATTCAGTACTTC. This encodes CASSETDSKNIQYF.

The genes are TRBV14 and TRBJ1-1, with no clear D. The CDR3 covers 14 residues. V gave up 0 bases and J gave up 1 base, with 6 bases separating them. CDR1 and CDR2 from the germline V gene are SGHDN and FVKESK. CDR3 DNA: TGTGCCAGCAGCCAAGATTACGGGAACACTGAAGCTTTCTTT. The encoded protein is CASSQDYGNTEAFF.

This clonotype was observed a handful of times. V and J are TRBV5-1 and TRBJ2-3; the D is unclear. This CDR3 is 14 amino acids long. V dropped 0 bases and J dropped 4 bases, with 9 bases sitting between them. CDR1 SGHRS and CDR2 YFSETQ come from the germline V gene. The CDR3: CASSLEVSPDTQYF. The CDR3 nucleotides are TGCGCCAGCAGCTTGGAGGTCTCGCCAGATACGCAGTATTTT.

The chain joins TRBV5-1 to TRBJ2-2; weak D call: TRBD1 (5 bases). This CDR3 comprises 15 residues. The germline V gene has CDR1 SGHRS and CDR2 YFSETQ. V dropped 4 bases and J dropped 2 bases, with 12 bases sitting between them. CDR3 sequence reads: CASSPRVLNTGELFF. CDR3 nucleotide sequence: TGCGCCAGCAGCCCCAGGGTACTTAACACCGGGGAGCTGTTTTTT.

V gene TRBV3-1 combines with J gene TRBJ2-5; weak D call: TRBD2 (7 bases). Germline lookup yields CDR1 LGHDT and CDR2 YNNKEL (reference sequence). The germline V and J ends were trimmed by 4 bases and 5 bases, with 14 bases remaining between them. The CDR3 runs to 14 residues. The CDR3 region has the DNA TGTGCCAGCAGCCGTGGCGGGGGCTGGGAGACCCAGTACTTC. Its protein product is CASSRGGGWETQYF.

In its sample, this clonotype was seen many times. The chain employs TRBV29-1 and TRBJ2-7; D perhaps matches TRBD2 (6 bases). V lost 4 bases, J lost 4 bases, and 8 bases lay in between. Germline CDR1 and CDR2: SQVTM and ANQGSEA. This CDR3 comprises 11 residues. The CDR3 bases are TGCAGCGTTGGGGGGGAATACGAGCAGTACTTC. It encodes CSVGGEYEQYF.

DNA for the CDR3: TGTGCCAGCAGTTACAGTCCTAATGAAAAACTGTTTTTT. Its protein is CASSYSPNEKLFF. The chain joins TRBV6-5 to TRBJ1-4, with D unresolved. Germline values: CDR1 MNHEY, CDR2 SVGAGI. Trimming left V 2 bases short and J 3 bases short, with 4 bases between. The CDR3 totals 13 residues.

This chain joins TRBV29-1 and TRBJ2-1; D gene ambiguous. Germline V gene sequence: CDR1 SQVTM, CDR2 ANQGSEA. This CDR3 spans 13 amino acids. The V end lost 7 bases, the J end lost 0 bases, and 10 bases lay between the germline ends. CDR3 nucleotides: TGCAGCGCCGCAGCGAGCTCCTACAATGAGCAGTTCTTC. This gives the protein CSAAASSYNEQFF.

V gene TRBV9 combines with J gene TRBJ1-1, with D tentatively TRBD1 (6 bases). Germline CDR1 reads SGDLS; CDR2 reads YYNGEE. The CDR3 is made up of 13 amino acids. The V and J ends lost 3 bases and 11 bases respectively, with 17 bases between them. The CDR3 DNA reads as TGTGCCAGCAGCGCGCAAACAGGGAGTTGGGCTTTCTTT. Its protein is CASSAQTGSWAFF.

This clonotype was recorded only once. This sequence joins TRBV29-1 and TRBJ2-3, with 13 bases fitting TRBD2. The germline CDR1 and CDR2 sequences are SQVTM and ANQGSEA. After removal of 1 base from V and 11 bases from J, the junction contained 12 bases not matched to a gene. The CDR3 loop spans 16 amino acids. The CDR3 reads CSVEGTSGSLLGEQYF. DNA of the CDR3: TGCAGCGTTGAAGGGACTAGCGGGAGCCTCTTAGGTGAGCAGTATTTT.

V is TRBV4-2 and J is TRBJ2-1, with 10 bases identical to TRBD2. Germline V gives CDR1 LGHNA, CDR2 YNFKEQ. The CDR3 is 17 residues long. J gave up 1 base and V 6 bases, and 9 bases lay outside the gene matches. The CDR3 reads CASSPSGRGGSYNEQFF. The CDR3 bases are TGTGCCAGCAGTCCTAGCGGGAGAGGAGGTTCCTACAATGAGCAGTTCTTC.

The J gene is TRBJ2-1, the V gene TRBV4-1; D unclear. V was trimmed by 0 bases and J by 10 bases, leaving 19 bases between them. Germline V gene sequence: CDR1 MGHRA, CDR2 YSYEKL. The CDR3 is 16 residues long. This chain's CDR3 is CASSQDLAFRYQEQFF. The CDR3 nucleotides are TGCGCCAGCAGCCAAGATCTGGCTTTCCGATACCAAGAGCAGTTCTTC.

The chain carries TRBV20-1 and TRBJ2-4, with 7 bases identical to TRBD1. CDR1 and CDR2 (germline): DFQATT, SNEGSKA (reference sequence). This CDR3 has 15 residues. V gave up 0 bases and J gave up 3 bases; unmatched junction bases: 5. The CDR3 here is CSAREAGTVKNIQYF. CDR3 coding DNA: TGCAGTGCTAGAGAGGCAGGGACAGTCAAAAACATTCAGTACTTC.

This clonotype appeared a few times. This chain links TRBV4-1 with TRBJ1-2; TRBD1 aligns across 9 bases. Germline loops: CDR1 MGHRA, CDR2 YSYEKL. The junction had 1 base not matched to a gene; V was cut back by 1 base and J by 7 bases. The CDR3 is 13 residues long. The CDR3 DNA reads as TGCGCCAGCAGCCAAGGACAGGGGGTTGGCTACACCTTC. It yields the protein CASSQGQGVGYTF.

The chain employs TRBV12-3 or TRBV12-4 and TRBJ1-1, with no clear D. V lost 3 bases and J lost 1, with 9 bases in between. The CDR3 is 14 amino acids. Here the CDR3 DNA reads TGTGCCAGCAGTTTTGGGCAAGCGAACACTGAAGCTTTCTTT. The encoded protein is CASSFGQANTEAFF.

The chain is built from TRBV5-1 and TRBJ1-2; the match to TRBD1 covers 8 bases. Germline trimming cut 0 bases from V and 8 bases from J; bases unmatched to any gene: 9. This CDR3 spans 15 amino acids. Germline lookup yields CDR1 SGHRS and CDR2 YFSETQ. DNA for the CDR3: TGCGCCAGCAGCTTGGACCCCAGACAGGGGCAAGGCTACACCTTC. It translates to CASSLDPRQGQGYTF.

The V gene is TRBV29-1, the J gene TRBJ2-7; 8 nucleotides agree with TRBD2. The germline V gene encodes CDR1 SQVTM and CDR2 ANQGSEA. The ends lost 0 bases at V and 0 bases at J; junction bases unmatched: 10. The CDR3 spans 17 residues. This CDR3 is CSVEDRFSGTSSYEQYF. CDR3 DNA sequence: TGCAGCGTTGAAGATCGGTTTAGCGGGACAAGCTCCTACGAGCAGTACTTC.

This clonotype has a handful of counts. V and J are TRBV21-1 and TRBJ2-6; TRBD1 is the table's D call and was not checked against the DNA. TRBV21-1 is tagged as a pseudogene. The CDR3 contains 17 residues. Written as DNA, the CDR3 is TGTGCCAGCAGCTCGGCCAGGGGACCCTCTGGGGCCAACGTCCTGACTTTC. Protein product: CASSSARGPSGANVLTF.

The chain links TRBV10-3 to TRBJ2-5, with D unresolved. The assigned J gene may be wrong: the sequence end matches TRBJ2-7 better. In germline, CDR1 is ENHRY, CDR2 SYGVKD. CDR3 length equals 12 residues. The CDR3 protein is CAISESLHEQYF. In nucleotides, the CDR3 is TGTGCCATCAGTGAGTCGTTGCACGAGCAGTACTTC.

For this clonotype: One end of the junction varies from germline; a read error may be responsible. The chain is built from TRBV6-2 or TRBV6-3 and TRBJ2-1, with a tentative D call TRBD2 (5 bases). CDR1 is MNHEY and CDR2 is SVGEGT in the germline V gene. CDR3 length equals 14 residues. The CDR3 region is CACSYDGIRNEQFF. CDR3 in DNA: TGTGCCTGCAGTTACGACGGGATAAGGAATGAGCAGTTCTTC.

The chain has TRBV3-1 and TRBJ2-3; D may match TRBD1 or TRBD2 (5 bases each). Trimming took off 2 bases at V and 14 bases at J, with 17 bases between the two ends. Germline loops: CDR1 LGHDT, CDR2 YNNKEL (reference sequence). The CDR3 loop spans 13 amino acids. CDR3 protein: CASSQQGARYAYF. In DNA, the CDR3 is TGTGCCAGCAGCCAACAGGGAGCTAGATACGCGTATTTT.

This clonotype has more than one count but fewer than ten. CDR3 nucleotide sequence: TGTGCCAGCAGTGATCAGCGTTCCGGGACCCAGTACTTC. Its translation is CASSDQRSGTQYF. The chain carries TRBV25-1 and TRBJ2-5; D gene uncertain. CDR1 is MGHDK and CDR2 is SYGVNS in the germline V gene. The CDR3 has 13 amino acids. Trimming stripped 3 bases from V and 7 bases from J, with 12 bases between.

This clonotype was observed a single time. The V and J genes are TRBV5-1 and TRBJ2-1; 7 bases fit TRBD2. The CDR3 has 16 amino acids. V was pared by 4 bases and J by 7 bases, with 14 bases of the junction left unmatched. CDR1 is SGHRS and CDR2 is YFSETQ in the germline V gene. CDR3 nucleotide sequence: TGCGCCAGCAGCGCCTCCCCCAGCGGGATTCGGAATGAGCAGTTCTTC. As protein: CASSASPSGIRNEQFF.

This sequence joins TRBV12-3 or TRBV12-4 and TRBJ2-7, with D perhaps matching TRBD1 (5 bases). With 7 bases removed from V and 4 bases from J, the gap between germline ends came to 14 bases. This CDR3 comprises 13 residues. This CDR3 reads CASKLQQEYEQYF. The CDR3 DNA is TGTGCCAGCAAGCTGCAACAGGAATACGAGCAGTACTTC.

This chain links TRBV12-3 or TRBV12-4 with TRBJ2-6, with D unresolved. The CDR3 consists of 15 residues. The V gene lost 5 bases and the J gene lost 4 bases, with 12 bases spanning the gap. The CDR3: CASSGRSLGANVLTF. In nucleotides, the CDR3 is TGTGCCAGCAGTGGACGGTCGCTCGGGGCCAACGTCCTGACTTTC.

This clonotype was found once. V usage is TRBV7-2 and J usage is TRBJ2-1; 10 bases agree with TRBD2. Germline CDR1 SGHTA, CDR2 FQGNSA. The CDR3 totals 16 residues. V shed 1 base, J shed 2 bases, and the junction held 2 bases outside the gene matches. The CDR3 coding sequence is TGTGCCAGCAGCTTAGGTAGCGGGGGGCCCTACAATGAGCAGTTCTTC. It yields the protein CASSLGSGGPYNEQFF. The full variable domain, its missing parts supplied by reference TRBV7-2 and TRBJ2-1, is GAGVSQSPSNKVTEKGKDVELRCDPISGHTALYWYRQSLGQGLEFLIYFQGNSAPDKSGLPSDRFSAERTGGSVSTLTIQRTQQEDSAVYLCASSLGSGGPYNEQFFGPGTRLTVL.

The J gene is TRBJ2-7, the V gene TRBV10-3; 12 bases are a match to TRBD2. Per the germline V gene, CDR1 is ENHRY and CDR2 is SYGVKD. The J segment lost 4 bases and the V segment lost 9 bases, leaving 4 bases of the junction unmatched. The CDR3 loop spans 13 amino acids. The CDR3 spells CAISTSGSYEQYF. Written as DNA, the CDR3 is TGTGCCATTTCGACTAGCGGGAGTTACGAGCAGTACTTC.